The source of this TCR beta chain is a study of T-cell memory formation after mild COVID-19. Germline trimming cut 4 bases from V and 6 bases from J; bases unmatched to any gene: 6. The CDR3 totals 14 residues. The germline CDR1 and CDR2 sequences are LGHNA and YSLEER. There are many counts of this clonotype. Its antigen remains unknown. Constant-segment primers were used for 5'RACE, and the resulting TCR alpha and TCR beta cDNA libraries carried sample barcodes and UMIs. TCRdb re-analysed the 5' RACE reads in MiXCR, keeping a single row per CDR3 protein. The sample includes about 100,000 distinct CDR3 sequences, 11% of them seen just once. Findings and limits, study-wide: Clonal second-wave expansions that peaked on day 37 had unconfirmed SARS-CoV-2 specificity. Contracting clones localized mainly to CM and EM when CD4+ and mainly to EMRA when CD8+.

This receptor was obtained from a man younger than 30 who had mild COVID-19 (a few samples of this study predate the infection). Cell type and time point are not known. Sequenced: PBMCs or a T cell subset sorted from them (not recorded which). V gene TRBV4-3 combines with J gene TRBJ1-1; 9 bases are a match to TRBD1. The CDR3 DNA reads TGCGCCAGCAGCCCGGACAGGGGAAAACCTGAAGCTTTCTTT. It translates to CASSPDRGKPEAFF.